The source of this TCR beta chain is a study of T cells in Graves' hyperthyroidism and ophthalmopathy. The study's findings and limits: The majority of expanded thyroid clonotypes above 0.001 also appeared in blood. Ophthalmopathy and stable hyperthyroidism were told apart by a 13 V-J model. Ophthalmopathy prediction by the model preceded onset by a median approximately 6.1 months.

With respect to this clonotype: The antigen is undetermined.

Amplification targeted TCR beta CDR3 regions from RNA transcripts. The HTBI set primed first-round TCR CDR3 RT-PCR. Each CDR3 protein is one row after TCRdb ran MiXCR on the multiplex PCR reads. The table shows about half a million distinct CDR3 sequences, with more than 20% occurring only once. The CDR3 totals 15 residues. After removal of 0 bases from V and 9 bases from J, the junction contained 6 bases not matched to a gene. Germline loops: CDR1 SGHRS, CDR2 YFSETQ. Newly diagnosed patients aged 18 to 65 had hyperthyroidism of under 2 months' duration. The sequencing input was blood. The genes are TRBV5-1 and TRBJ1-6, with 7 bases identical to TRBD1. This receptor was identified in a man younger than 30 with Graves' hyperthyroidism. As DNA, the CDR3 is TGCGCCAGCAGCTTGGAACAGGGGTTAGGTTCACCCCTCCACTTT. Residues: CASSLEQGLGSPLHF.